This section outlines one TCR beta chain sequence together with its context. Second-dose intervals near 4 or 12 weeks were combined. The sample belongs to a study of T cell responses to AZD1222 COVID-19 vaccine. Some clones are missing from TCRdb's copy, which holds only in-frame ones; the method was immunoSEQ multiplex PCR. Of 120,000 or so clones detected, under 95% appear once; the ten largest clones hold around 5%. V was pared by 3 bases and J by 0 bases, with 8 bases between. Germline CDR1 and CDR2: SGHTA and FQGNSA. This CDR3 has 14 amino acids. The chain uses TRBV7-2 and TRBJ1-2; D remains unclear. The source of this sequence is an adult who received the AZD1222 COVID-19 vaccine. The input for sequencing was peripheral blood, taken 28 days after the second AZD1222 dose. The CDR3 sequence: CASSFRRTNYGYTF. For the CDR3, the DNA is TGTGCCAGCAGCTTCCGGCGGACTAACTATGGCTACACCTTC.